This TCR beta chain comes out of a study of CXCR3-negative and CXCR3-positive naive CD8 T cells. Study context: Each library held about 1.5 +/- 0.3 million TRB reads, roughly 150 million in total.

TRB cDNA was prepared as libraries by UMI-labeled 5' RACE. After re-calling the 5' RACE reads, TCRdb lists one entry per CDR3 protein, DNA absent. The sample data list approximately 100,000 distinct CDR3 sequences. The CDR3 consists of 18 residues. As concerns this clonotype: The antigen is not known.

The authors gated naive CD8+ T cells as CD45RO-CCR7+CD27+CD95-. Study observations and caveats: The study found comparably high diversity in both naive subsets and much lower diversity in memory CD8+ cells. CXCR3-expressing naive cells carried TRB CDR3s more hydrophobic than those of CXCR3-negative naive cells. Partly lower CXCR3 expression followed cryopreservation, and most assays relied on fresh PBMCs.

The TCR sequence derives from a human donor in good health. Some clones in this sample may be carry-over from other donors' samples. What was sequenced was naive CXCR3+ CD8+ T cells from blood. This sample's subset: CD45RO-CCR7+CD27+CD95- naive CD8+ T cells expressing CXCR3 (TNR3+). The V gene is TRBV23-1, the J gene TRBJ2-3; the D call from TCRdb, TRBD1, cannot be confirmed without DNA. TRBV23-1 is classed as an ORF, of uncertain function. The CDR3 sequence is CASSQSVTGGILTDTQYF.